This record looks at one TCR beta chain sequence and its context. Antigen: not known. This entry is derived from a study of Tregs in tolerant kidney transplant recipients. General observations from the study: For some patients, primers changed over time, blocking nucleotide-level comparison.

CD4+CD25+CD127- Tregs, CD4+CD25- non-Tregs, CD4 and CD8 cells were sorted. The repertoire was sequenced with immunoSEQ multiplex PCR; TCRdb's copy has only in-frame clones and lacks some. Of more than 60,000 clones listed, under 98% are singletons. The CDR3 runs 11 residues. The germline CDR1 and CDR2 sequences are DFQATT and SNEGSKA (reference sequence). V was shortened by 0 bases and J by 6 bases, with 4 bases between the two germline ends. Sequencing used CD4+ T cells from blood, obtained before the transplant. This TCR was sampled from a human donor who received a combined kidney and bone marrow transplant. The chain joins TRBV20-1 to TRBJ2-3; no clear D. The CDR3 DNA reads TGCAGTGCTAGAGACCGGGATACGCAGTATTTT. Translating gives CSARDRDTQYF.